This T cell receptor (beta chain) was captured in a study of CD8 T cells in ankylosing spondylitis. Study findings and constraints: Disease-linked clones were reportedly significantly enriched in matched ankylosing spondylitis synovial fluid.

With molecular barcodes, quantitative 5'-RACE was used to make the TCR beta libraries. Using its own MiXCR run on the 5' RACE reads, TCRdb lists one record per CDR3 protein. The table shows approximately 250,000 distinct CDR3 sequences, with 7.5% to 9.5% occurring only once. This clonotype was recorded many times. What it binds is unknown. V lost 5 bases to trimming and J lost 0 bases, with 11 bases between them. The CDR3 consists of 15 residues. CDR1 is SGHTA and CDR2 is FQGNSA in the germline V gene. The origin of this receptor is a female donor with ankylosing spondylitis or in good health (not recorded which). Specimen: blood, either unsorted or a sorted T cell fraction (not recorded which). This chain links TRBV7-2 with TRBJ2-1, with D tentatively TRBD2 (6 bases). CDR3 sequence (DNA): TGTGCCAGCAGCACAAGGCGGGGCTCCTACAATGAGCAGTTCTTC. This gives the protein CASSTRRGSYNEQFF.